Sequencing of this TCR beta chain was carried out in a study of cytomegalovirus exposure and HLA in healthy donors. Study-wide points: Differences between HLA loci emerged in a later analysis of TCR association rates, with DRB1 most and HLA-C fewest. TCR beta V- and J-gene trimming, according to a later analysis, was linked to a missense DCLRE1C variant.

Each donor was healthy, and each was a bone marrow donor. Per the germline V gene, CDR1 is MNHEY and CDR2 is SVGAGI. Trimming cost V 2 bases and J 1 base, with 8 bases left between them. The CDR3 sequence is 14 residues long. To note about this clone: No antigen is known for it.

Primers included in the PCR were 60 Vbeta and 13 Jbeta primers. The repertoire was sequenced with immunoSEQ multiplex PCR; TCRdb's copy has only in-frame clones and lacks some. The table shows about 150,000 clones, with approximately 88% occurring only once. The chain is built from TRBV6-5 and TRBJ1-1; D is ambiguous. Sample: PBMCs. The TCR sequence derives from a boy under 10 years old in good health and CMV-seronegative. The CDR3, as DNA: TGTGCCAGCAGTTACATCCCAGGGAACACTGAAGCTTTCTTT. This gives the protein CASSYIPGNTEAFF.